One sample yielded the 20 T cell receptor beta chains listed below, sequenced in a study of blood T cell repertoires in COVID-19. Data came from immunoSEQ multiplex PCR; TCRdb stores just in-frame clones and leaves some out. The data show about 45,000 clones, around 87% seen once. The sequencing input was peripheral blood. These receptor sequences come from a woman of 80 years or more with active COVID-19.

This clone was counted once. The chain joins TRBV2 to TRBJ2-6; 7 bases line up with TRBD1. The CDR3 contains 15 residues. Per the germline V gene, CDR1 is SNHLY and CDR2 is FYNNEI. V gave up 6 bases and J gave up 0 bases; unmatched junction bases: 2. The CDR3 spells CASSGQDSGANVLTF. CDR3 in DNA: TGTGCCAGCAGCGGACAGGACTCTGGGGCCAACGTCCTGACTTTC.

This sequence joins TRBV9 and TRBJ2-3, with TRBD2 matching 8 bases. In germline, CDR1 is SGDLS, CDR2 YYNGEE. V dropped 4 bases and J dropped 3; count of bases not matched to a gene: 10. The CDR3 consists of 16 residues. The CDR3 nucleotides are TGTGCCAGCAGCCCCCGGGGGGGGCCGGGAACAGATACGCAGTATTTT. It codes for CASSPRGGPGTDTQYF.

This clone was seen more than once but under ten times. CDR3 sequence: CASGSESSSYNSPLHF. The CDR3 bases are TGTGCCAGCGGGAGTGAGTCCAGCTCCTATAATTCACCCCTCCACTTT. The chain employs TRBV28 and TRBJ1-6; no firm D call. The ends were cut back, 8 bases at V and 0 bases at J, with 14 bases in the middle. The CDR3 is 16 amino acids. Germline V lookup: CDR1 MDHEN, CDR2 SYDVKM. Full variable domain (rest looked up from reference TRBV28 and TRBJ1-6): DVKVTQSSRYLVKRTGEKVFLECVQDMDHENMFWYRQDPGLGLRLIYFSYDVKMKEKGDIPEGYSVSREKKERFSLILESASTNQTSMYLCASGSESSSYNSPLHFGNGTRLTVT.

The chain joins TRBV6-5 to TRBJ2-7; possible D gene TRBD2, 6 bases. CDR3 length: 14 amino acids. CDR1 is MNHEY and CDR2 is SVGAGI in the germline V gene. The V and J ends lost 7 bases and 0 bases respectively, with 13 bases between them. The chain's CDR3 is CASTPAGLSYEQYF. CDR3 coding DNA: TGTGCCAGCACCCCCGCGGGGCTCTCCTACGAGCAGTACTTC.

The chain carries TRBV14 and TRBJ2-3, with 8 positions matching TRBD1. CDR1 and CDR2 from the germline V gene are SGHDN and FVKESK. V trimming: 4 bases; J trimming: 0 bases; junction bases outside the gene matches: 6. The CDR3 length is 16 residues. CDR3 loop: CASSPRTGFSTDTQYF. In DNA, the CDR3 is TGTGCCAGCAGCCCCCGGACAGGGTTTAGCACAGATACGCAGTATTTT.

In this sample, this clone turned up once. The chain carries TRBV5-1 and TRBJ2-2; 7 nucleotides match TRBD1. The CDR3 is 15 amino acids. The ends lost 4 bases at V and 6 bases at J; junction bases unmatched: 9. CDR1 is SGHRS and CDR2 is YFSETQ in the germline V gene. The CDR3 spells CASSVDREPAGELFF. CDR3 in DNA: TGCGCCAGCAGCGTAGACAGGGAGCCGGCCGGGGAGCTGTTTTTT.

The V gene is TRBV27, the J gene TRBJ2-3, with TRBD1 matching 9 bases. Germline V CDR1 and CDR2: MNHEY, SMNVEV (reference sequence). The V gene end was trimmed by 8 bases and the J gene end by 5 bases; junction bases not matched to a gene: 8. CDR3 size: 14 residues. The chain's CDR3 is CASYGTGRKDTQYF. DNA of the CDR3: TGTGCCAGCTACGGGACAGGGAGGAAAGATACGCAGTATTTT.

The V call is TRBV28, the J call TRBJ1-3, with 7 positions matching TRBD1. Trimming at V came to 6 bases and at J to 0 bases, leaving 14 bases not matched to a gene. This CDR3 has 18 residues. The germline V gene encodes CDR1 MDHEN and CDR2 SYDVKM. Here the CDR3 DNA reads TGTGCCAGCAGGGGACGGCCCGACAGGGCCAGCTCTGGAAACACCATATATTTT. Its translation: CASRGRPDRASSGNTIYF.

The rearrangement uses TRBV19 and TRBJ2-5, with 8 positions matching TRBD2. This CDR3 spans 15 amino acids. Germline-derived CDR1 and CDR2 are LNHDA and SQIVND (reference sequence). J lost 3 bases, V lost 4 bases, and 7 bases had no gene match. CDR3 region: CASSTSGAGEETQYF. The CDR3 bases are TGTGCCAGTAGTACCTCGGGAGCGGGGGAAGAGACCCAGTACTTC. Full variable domain (rest looked up from reference TRBV19 and TRBJ2-5): DGGITQSPKYLFRKEGQNVTLSCEQNLNHDAMYWYRQDPGQGLRLIYYSQIVNDFQKGDIAEGYSVSREKKESFPLTVTSAQKNPTAFYLCASSTSGAGEETQYFGPGTRLLVL.

Only a few counts were recorded for this clone. The chain combines TRBV5-1 with TRBJ2-3; tentatively, D is TRBD2 (5 bases). V was pared by 0 bases and J by 2 bases, with 13 bases between. The germline CDR1 and CDR2 sequences are SGHRS and YFSETQ. The CDR3 covers 16 residues. The CDR3, as DNA: TGCGCCAGCAGCTTGGAGGGAGACGCCAACACAGATACGCAGTATTTT. It translates to CASSLEGDANTDTQYF.

The chain is built from TRBV6-5 and TRBJ2-5, with a tentative D call TRBD2 (6 bases). The V end was cut by 8 bases, the J end by 3 bases, with 13 bases between. This CDR3 has 13 residues. The V gene's germline CDR1 is MNHEY and CDR2 SVGAGI. The DNA of the CDR3 is TGTGCCAGCGTGGAGGGGCTTAAAGAGACCCAGTACTTC. The encoded protein is CASVEGLKETQYF.

The chain has TRBV24-1 and TRBJ1-2; D unresolved. Per germline, CDR1 KGHDR and CDR2 SFDVKD. The CDR3 has 14 residues. V was shortened by 4 bases and J by 9 bases, with 17 bases between the two germline ends. The CDR3 region has the DNA TGTGCCACCAGTGACACGGCGGGAGGCAGACGCTACACCTTC. Protein product: CATSDTAGGRRYTF.

The chain employs TRBV6-2 or TRBV6-3 and TRBJ2-1; a weak D match, TRBD2 (6 bases). CDR1 MNHEY and CDR2 SVGEGT come from the germline V gene. The CDR3 runs 13 residues. V lost 6 bases, J lost 2 bases, and 8 bases lay in between. This CDR3 reads CASSGGAYNEQFF. The CDR3 nucleotides are TGTGCCAGCAGCGGCGGGGCCTACAATGAGCAGTTCTTC.

The genes are TRBV5-1 and TRBJ2-1; 11 nucleotides align to TRBD2. The germline CDR1 and CDR2 sequences are SGHRS and YFSETQ. The length of the CDR3 is 16 residues. V dropped 0 bases and J dropped 8; count of bases not matched to a gene: 7. The CDR3 bases are TGCGCCAGCAGCTTGGAGTGGACTAGCGGGTTCTATGAGCAGTTCTTC. Protein sequence: CASSLEWTSGFYEQFF.

The genes are TRBV25-1 and TRBJ2-1, with TRBD2 identical over 11 bases. The CDR3 consists of 14 residues. Per the germline V gene, CDR1 is MGHDK and CDR2 is SYGVNS. With V trimmed by 4 bases and J by 6 bases, 2 bases remained unmatched. CDR3 coding DNA: TGTGCCAGCAGTGTAGCGGGGGGGCGCAATGAGCAGTTCTTC. This sequence encodes CASSVAGGRNEQFF.

The chain uses TRBV18 and TRBJ2-3; D might be TRBD1 (6 bases). The length of the CDR3 is 15 residues. The germline V gene encodes CDR1 KGHSH and CDR2 LQKENI. Trimming removed 0 bases from V and 1 base from J, with 8 bases in between. The DNA for the CDR3 is TGTGCCAGCTCACCACCGCAGGGGCGCACAGATACGCAGTATTTT. This sequence encodes CASSPPQGRTDTQYF.

V is TRBV7-2 and J is TRBJ2-1, with D possibly being TRBD1 (5 bases). V shed 6 bases and J shed 12 bases, with 24 bases lying between them. Germline lookup yields CDR1 SGHTA and CDR2 FQGNSA. The CDR3 is 15 amino acids. The CDR3 DNA reads TGTGCCAGCAGTCCCCCCGGGTGGGTTCTAGGGGTGCAGTTCTTC. As protein: CASSPPGWVLGVQFF.

In this sample, this clone turned up once. The V gene is TRBV7-6, the J gene TRBJ2-7; D is ambiguous. The germline gives CDR1 SGHVS, CDR2 FNYEAQ. CDR3 length: 13 residues. V lost 1 base and J lost 6, with 10 bases in between. CDR3: CASSLESGREQYF. CDR3 coding DNA: TGTGCCAGCAGCTTAGAGTCTGGGCGCGAGCAGTACTTC.

This clone was observed a handful of times. The chain combines TRBV15 with TRBJ2-3; possible D gene TRBD2, 6 bases. The V gene's germline CDR1 is LNHNV and CDR2 YYDKDF (reference sequence). V lost 5 bases to trimming and J lost 3 bases, with 15 bases between them. The CDR3 sequence is 15 residues long. CDR3 residues: CATSARLVETDTQYF. In DNA form, the CDR3 reads TGTGCCACCAGCGCTCGACTAGTGGAAACAGATACGCAGTATTTT.

The rearrangement links TRBV6-2 or TRBV6-3 to TRBJ1-5; 8 bases match TRBD1. CDR1 is MNHEY, CDR2 SVGEGT, per germline. CDR3 length: 15 residues. The trim removed 5 bases at V and 2 bases at J, leaving 5 bases unmatched. DNA of the CDR3: TGTGCCAGCAGTAAACCGGGACAGGGCAATCAGCCCCAGCATTTT. It translates to CASSKPGQGNQPQHF.